The 25 T cell receptor beta chains below all came from one sample that was sequenced in a study of STAT3 mutations in large granular lymphocyte leukemia. General study results and limits: Every T-cell large granular lymphocyte leukemia patient had at least one immunodominant TCR beta clonotype.

Sequenced by immunoSEQ multiplex PCR; TCRdb stores in-frame clones only, minus some. In the table there are 4,000 to 6,000 clones, 60% to 80% of which are singletons. No antigen has been assigned to these receptors. Source material: PBMCs. The source of these receptors is a human donor with T large granular lymphocyte leukemia. Some clones in this sample may be carry-over from other donors' samples.

The chain joins TRBV6-6 to TRBJ1-5; possibly TRBD1 for D (5 bases). V lost 5 bases and J 0 bases, leaving 8 bases between the germline ends. Germline V gene data show CDR1 as MNHNY and CDR2 as SVGAGI (reference sequence). The CDR3 has 14 residues. The CDR3 DNA reads TGTGCCAGCAGTCCCGGGACTAGCAATCAGCCCCAGCATTTT. Translated: CASSPGTSNQPQHF.

The sample holds a few counts of this clone. The chain combines TRBV19 with TRBJ2-7; D gene ambiguous. The CDR3 loop spans 13 amino acids. From germline, CDR1 is LNHDA and CDR2 SQIVND (reference sequence). The V gene lost 3 bases and the J gene lost 2 bases, with 8 bases spanning the gap. This chain's CDR3 is CASSIRQTYEQYF. DNA of the CDR3: TGTGCCAGTAGTATTCGGCAGACCTACGAGCAGTACTTC.

Here the CDR3 DNA reads TGTGCCAGCAACCTGCATGCCGGACTCCGTTCCTACGAGCAGTACTTC. Protein sequence: CASNLHAGLRSYEQYF. J is TRBJ2-7 and V is TRBV2, with a weak D call TRBD2 (5 bases). The germline gives CDR1 SNHLY, CDR2 FYNNEI. Between the trimmed V and J ends, which lost 7 bases and 1 base, there was a span of 20 bases. The CDR3 has 16 amino acids.

In DNA, the CDR3 is TGTGCCTGGACTTCCTCCGGGACTAGCGGCGAGTACGAGCAGTACTTC. Translating gives CAWTSSGTSGEYEQYF. The chain is built from TRBV30 and TRBJ2-7; 11 bases are a match to TRBD2. CDR1 and CDR2 (germline): GTSNPN, SVGIG (reference sequence). With 4 bases clipped from V and 4 bases from J, the junction kept 12 bases outside the gene matches. CDR3 length equals 16 residues. Variable domain in full (rest from reference TRBV30 and TRBJ2-7): SQTIHQWPATLVQPVGSPLSLECTVEGTSNPNLYWYRQAAGRGLQLLFYSVGIGQISSEVPQNLSASRPQDRQFILSSKKLLLSDSGFYLCAWTSSGTSGEYEQYFGPGTRLTVT.

The CDR3, as DNA: TGTGCCAGCAGCCGAGCACAGGGAGAGGTCTATGGCTACACCTTC. The encoded protein is CASSRAQGEVYGYTF. The chain employs TRBV14 and TRBJ1-2; D possibly corresponds to TRBD1 (6 bases). V was shortened by 4 bases and J by 4 bases, with 16 bases between the two germline ends. Germline values: CDR1 SGHDN, CDR2 FVKESK. CDR3 length: 15 residues.

This sequence joins TRBV5-6 and TRBJ1-1, with a weak D call TRBD1 (5 bases). CDR3 length equals 13 residues. Germline V lookup: CDR1 SGHDT, CDR2 YYEEEE. Trimming removed 1 base from V and 11 bases from J, with 15 bases in between. CDR3 loop: CASSLLSGREAFF. CDR3 DNA sequence: TGTGCCAGCAGCTTGTTATCGGGCAGGGAGGCTTTCTTT.

The rearrangement joins TRBV29-1 to TRBJ2-7; 8 positions agree with TRBD2. V lost 5 bases and J lost 7; bases outside the gene matches: 13. Germline CDR1 SQVTM, CDR2 ANQGSEA. CDR3 length: 14 residues. The DNA of the CDR3 is TGCAGCGTTTCCCGGACTAGCACGAGTGGTGAGCAGTACTTC. It codes for CSVSRTSTSGEQYF.

CDR3 DNA sequence: TGTGCCAGCAGTGAAGGAAGGGAAGCTTTCTTT. This gives the protein CASSEGREAFF. The chain has TRBV25-1 and TRBJ1-1; D is ambiguous. Trimming stripped 2 bases from V and 8 bases from J, with 6 bases between. The length of the CDR3 is 11 residues. Per germline, CDR1 MGHDK and CDR2 SYGVNS.

The rearrangement uses TRBV29-1 and TRBJ1-5, with D tentatively TRBD1 (6 bases). The CDR3 extends over 14 amino acids. CDR1 and CDR2 (germline): SQVTM, ANQGSEA. Trimming shortened V by 6 bases and J by 0 bases, and 12 bases separated the two germline ends. Written as DNA, the CDR3 is TGCAGCGTCTCACAGGGTGATAGCAATCAGCCCCAGCATTTT. It specifies CSVSQGDSNQPQHF.

The V gene is TRBV5-1, the J gene TRBJ2-3; D possibly uses TRBD1 or TRBD2 (5 bases each). V was trimmed by 4 bases and J by 6 bases, leaving 21 bases between them. The CDR3 is made up of 16 amino acids. The germline CDR1 and CDR2 sequences are SGHRS and YFSETQ. The CDR3 coding sequence is TGCGCCAGCAGCGCCGAGGGGCGGGTGCAGTTGGATACGCAGTATTTT. Encoded protein: CASSAEGRVQLDTQYF. Supplemented by reference TRBV5-1 and TRBJ2-3, the full variable domain reads KAGVTQTPRYLIKTRGQQVTLSCSPISGHRSVSWYQQTPGQGLQFLFEYFSETQRNKGNFPGRFSGRQFSNSRSEMNVSTLELGDSALYLCASSAEGRVQLDTQYFGPGTRLTVL.

The chain employs TRBV5-1 and TRBJ2-7, with D perhaps TRBD2 (6 bases). The CDR3 contains 14 residues. Germline-derived CDR1 and CDR2 are SGHRS and YFSETQ. V dropped 4 bases and J dropped 5 bases, with 16 bases sitting between them. The CDR3 here is CASSGTGTSNEQYF. In nucleotides, the CDR3 is TGCGCCAGCAGCGGAACCGGGACTTCCAACGAGCAGTACTTC.

The V and J genes are TRBV5-1 and TRBJ2-2; D unresolved. Trimming stripped 0 bases from V and 2 bases from J, with 5 bases between. Germline loops: CDR1 SGHRS, CDR2 YFSETQ. The CDR3 consists of 14 residues. CDR3 bases: TGCGCCAGCAGCTTGGGCCTTAACACCGGGGAGCTGTTTTTT. It specifies CASSLGLNTGELFF.

The chain combines TRBV30 with TRBJ1-1; the D is unclear. The CDR3 loop spans 14 amino acids. V shed 0 bases and J shed 2 bases, with 10 bases lying between them. The V gene's germline CDR1 is GTSNPN and CDR2 SVGIG (reference sequence). The CDR3 coding sequence is TGTGCCTGGAGTGTATCTTCCATTAACACTGAAGCTTTCTTT. Amino acids: CAWSVSSINTEAFF.

The chain employs TRBV6-5 and TRBJ2-5; 7 bases map to TRBD2. CDR3 length equals 16 residues. V shed 0 bases, J shed 4 bases, and the junction held 8 bases outside the gene matches. Germline V gene sequence: CDR1 MNHEY, CDR2 SVGAGI. The CDR3: CASSYSAREWRETQYF. The CDR3 DNA sequence: TGTGCCAGCAGTTACTCGGCGCGGGAGTGGCGAGAGACCCAGTACTTC.

The chain joins TRBV7-2 to TRBJ1-2; D call uncertain. Germline-derived CDR1 and CDR2 are SGHTA and FQGNSA. The CDR3 runs 13 residues. V dropped 1 base and J dropped 4 bases, with 7 bases sitting between them. The CDR3 sequence is CASSLESVYGYTF. The CDR3 DNA sequence: TGTGCCAGCAGCTTAGAGTCTGTCTATGGCTACACCTTC.

The rearrangement uses TRBV29-1 and TRBJ2-5; D is perhaps TRBD2 (6 bases). V was shortened by 4 bases and J by 5 bases, with 11 bases between the two germline ends. The germline V gene has CDR1 SQVTM and CDR2 ANQGSEA. This CDR3 is 12 amino acids long. The chain's CDR3 is CSVAAGGETQYF. In DNA, the CDR3 is TGCAGCGTTGCAGCGGGCGGTGAGACCCAGTACTTC.

This clone was detected only a few times. The gene calls are TRBV27 and TRBJ2-7; 7 bases match TRBD1. V dropped 5 bases and J dropped 6; count of bases not matched to a gene: 13. Per germline, CDR1 MNHEY and CDR2 SMNVEV (reference sequence). This CDR3 comprises 15 residues. The CDR3 is CASSTLTQGVGEQYF. In nucleotides, the CDR3 is TGTGCCAGCAGTACTTTGACCCAGGGGGTTGGCGAGCAGTACTTC.

The chain combines TRBV11-3 with TRBJ2-3; no reliable D call. This CDR3 has 15 residues. Germline V CDR1 and CDR2: SGHNT, YENEEA. The V end was cut by 5 bases, the J end by 0 bases, with 12 bases between. The CDR3 nucleotides are TGTGCCAGCAGCCAGAGGCGTGGAAGCACAGATACGCAGTATTTT. This codes for CASSQRRGSTDTQYF.

This clone is medium-sized. The rearrangement joins TRBV6-5 to TRBJ1-2; TRBD1 matches at 9 bases. Germline CDR1 reads MNHEY; CDR2 reads SVGAGI. The trim removed 6 bases at V and 2 bases at J, leaving 1 base unmatched. CDR3 length equals 13 residues. The CDR3 loop reads CASRQGANYGYTF. CDR3 nucleotide sequence: TGTGCCAGCAGACAGGGGGCGAACTATGGCTACACCTTC.

This chain links TRBV30 with TRBJ1-4; D not certain. Trimming took 2 bases from V and 3 from J, leaving 10 bases between them. This CDR3 is built from 14 residues. Germline V CDR1 and CDR2: GTSNPN, SVGIG (reference sequence). The CDR3 reads CAWSIGQANEKLFF. DNA for the CDR3: TGTGCCTGGAGTATAGGCCAGGCTAATGAAAAACTGTTTTTT.

CDR3 amino acids: CASSPRDGWLAQYF. In DNA form, the CDR3 reads TGTGCCAGCAGCCCGAGGGACGGGTGGTTAGCGCAGTATTTT. The rearrangement links TRBV7-9 to TRBJ2-3; the D call may be TRBD1 or TRBD2 (5 bases each). The CDR3 extends over 14 amino acids. Trimming stripped 5 bases from V and 10 bases from J, with 19 bases between. Per germline, CDR1 SEHNR and CDR2 FQNEAQ (reference sequence).

The rearrangement links TRBV18 to TRBJ1-2, with 9 positions matching TRBD1. CDR3 size: 13 residues. V shed 3 bases and J 6 bases; nucleotides not matched to a gene: 2. CDR1 is KGHSH and CDR2 is LQKENI in the germline V gene. The CDR3 bases are TGTGCCAGCTCACCGGACAGGGGAAATGGCTACACCTTC. Translating it yields CASSPDRGNGYTF.

The V call is TRBV27, the J call TRBJ2-7, with D possibly matching TRBD2 (6 bases). Trimming took off 5 bases at V and 0 bases at J, with 14 bases between the two ends. The CDR3 covers 15 residues. Germline V CDR1 and CDR2: MNHEY, SMNVEV (reference sequence). In nucleotides, the CDR3 is TGTGCCAGCAGTACTCGGGACGGGAGCTCCTACGAGCAGTACTTC. Protein: CASSTRDGSSYEQYF.

This chain uses TRBV7-9 with TRBJ2-7, with TRBD2 matching 7 bases. This CDR3 comprises 16 residues. Trimming took 3 bases from V and 0 from J; bases not matched to a gene: 8. Germline lookup yields CDR1 SEHNR and CDR2 FQNEAQ (reference sequence). The chain's CDR3 is CASSFGGGNPSYEQYF. The CDR3, as DNA: TGTGCCAGCAGCTTCGGGGGAGGGAACCCCTCCTACGAGCAGTACTTC.

V gene TRBV30 combines with J gene TRBJ2-5; D unclear. The CDR3 sequence is 11 residues long. The germline V and J ends were trimmed by 3 bases and 4 bases, with 6 bases remaining between them. Germline CDR1 GTSNPN, CDR2 SVGIG (reference sequence). CDR3 loop: CAWRNRETQYF. The CDR3 nucleotides read TGTGCCTGGAGGAACAGAGAGACCCAGTACTTC.